The entry below describes one T cell receptor (beta chain). The repertoire was sequenced with immunoSEQ multiplex PCR; TCRdb's copy has only in-frame clones and lacks some. The table has about 490,000 clones, 60% to 80% seen once. The sample belongs to a study of shared clonotypes between healthy human individuals. The CDR3 consists of 13 residues. The germline CDR1 and CDR2 sequences are SGHNT and YYREEE (reference sequence). V lost 1 base and J 6 bases, leaving 9 bases between the germline ends. The source is a woman aged 40-49 years in good health. Some clones in this sample may be carry-over from other donors' samples. The material sequenced was PBMCs. The chain couples TRBV5-4 to TRBJ2-3; D gene ambiguous. The CDR3 DNA reads as TGTGCCAGCAGCTTGAAAGCGTCGGATACGCAGTATTTT. It codes for CASSLKASDTQYF.